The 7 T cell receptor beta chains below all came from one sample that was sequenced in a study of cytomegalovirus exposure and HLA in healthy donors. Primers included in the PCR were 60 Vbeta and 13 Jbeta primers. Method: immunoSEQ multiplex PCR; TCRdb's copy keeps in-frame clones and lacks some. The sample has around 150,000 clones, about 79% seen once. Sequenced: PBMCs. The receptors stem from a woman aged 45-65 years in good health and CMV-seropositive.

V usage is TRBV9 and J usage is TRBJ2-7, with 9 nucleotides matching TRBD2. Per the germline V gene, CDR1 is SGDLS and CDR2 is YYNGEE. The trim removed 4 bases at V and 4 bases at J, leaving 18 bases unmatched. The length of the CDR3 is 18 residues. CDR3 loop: CASSPRAREGLRPYEQYF. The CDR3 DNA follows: TGTGCCAGCAGCCCCCGGGCGCGGGAGGGCCTTCGGCCATACGAGCAGTACTTC.

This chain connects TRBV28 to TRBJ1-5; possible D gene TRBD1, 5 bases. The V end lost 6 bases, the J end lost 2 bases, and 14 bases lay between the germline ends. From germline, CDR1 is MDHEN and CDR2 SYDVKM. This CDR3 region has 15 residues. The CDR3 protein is CASRLGGVGNQPQHF. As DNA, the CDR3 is TGTGCCAGCAGGCTGGGGGGAGTAGGCAATCAGCCCCAGCATTTT.

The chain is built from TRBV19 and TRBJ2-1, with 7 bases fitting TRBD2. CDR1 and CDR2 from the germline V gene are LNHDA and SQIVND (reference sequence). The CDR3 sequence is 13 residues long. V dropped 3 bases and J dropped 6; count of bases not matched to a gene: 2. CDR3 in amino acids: CASSIPGGNEQFF. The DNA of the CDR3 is TGTGCCAGTAGTATCCCGGGGGGCAATGAGCAGTTCTTC.

The CDR3 bases are TGTGCCAGCAGTTACTCCCCCGGGACAGGGGCCTACGAGCAGTACTTC. Encoded protein: CASSYSPGTGAYEQYF. The V gene is TRBV6-5, the J gene TRBJ2-7; 10 nucleotides line up with TRBD1. CDR3 length: 16 residues. The ends lost 0 bases at V and 2 bases at J; junction bases unmatched: 4. Germline V gives CDR1 MNHEY, CDR2 SVGAGI.

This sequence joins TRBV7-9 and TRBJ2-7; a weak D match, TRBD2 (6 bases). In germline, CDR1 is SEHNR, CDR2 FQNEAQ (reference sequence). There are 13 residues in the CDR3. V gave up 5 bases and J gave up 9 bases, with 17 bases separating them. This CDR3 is CASSVSGPYAQYF. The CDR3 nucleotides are TGTGCCAGCAGCGTTAGCGGCCCCTATGCGCAGTACTTC.

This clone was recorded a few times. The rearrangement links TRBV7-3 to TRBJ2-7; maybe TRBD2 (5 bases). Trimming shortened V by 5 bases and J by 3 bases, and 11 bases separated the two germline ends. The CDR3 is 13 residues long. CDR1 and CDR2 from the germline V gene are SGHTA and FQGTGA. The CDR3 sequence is CASSPGGGYEQYF. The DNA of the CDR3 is TGTGCCAGCAGCCCCGGAGGAGGCTACGAGCAGTACTTC.

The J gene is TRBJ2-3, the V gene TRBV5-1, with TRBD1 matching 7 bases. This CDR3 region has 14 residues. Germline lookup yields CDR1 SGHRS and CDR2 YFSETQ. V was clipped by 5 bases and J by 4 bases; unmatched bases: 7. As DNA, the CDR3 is TGCGCCAGCAGGCTTCAAGGGGGCCCAGATACGCAGTATTTT. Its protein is CASRLQGGPDTQYF.